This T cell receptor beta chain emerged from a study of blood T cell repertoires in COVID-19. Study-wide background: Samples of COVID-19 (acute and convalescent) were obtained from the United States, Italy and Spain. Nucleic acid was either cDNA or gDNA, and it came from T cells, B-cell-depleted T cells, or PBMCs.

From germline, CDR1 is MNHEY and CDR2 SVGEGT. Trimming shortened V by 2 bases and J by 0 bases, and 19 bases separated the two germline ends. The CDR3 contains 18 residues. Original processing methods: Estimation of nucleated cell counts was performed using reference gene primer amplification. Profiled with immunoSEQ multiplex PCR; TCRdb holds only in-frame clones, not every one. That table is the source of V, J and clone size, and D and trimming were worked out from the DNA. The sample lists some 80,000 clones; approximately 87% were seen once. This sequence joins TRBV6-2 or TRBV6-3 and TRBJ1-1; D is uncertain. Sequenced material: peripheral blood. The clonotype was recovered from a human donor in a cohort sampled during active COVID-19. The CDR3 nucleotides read TGTGCCAGCAGTTACACGACTTGGCAGACTGAGATGAACACTGAAGCTTTCTTT. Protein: CASSYTTWQTEMNTEAFF.